A selection of T cell receptor beta chains follows, all from one sample in a study of human T cells and chemical hapten exposure. A single record per CDR3 protein comes from TCRdb applying MiXCR to the RACE reads. The data show over 100,000 distinct CDR3 sequences, 9.2% seen once. The sample here was whole blood, taken in connection with sensitization to the hapten diphenylcyclopropenone (DPC). Source of these receptors: a woman between 40 and 55 years old with alopecia areata. Some clones in this sample may be carry-over from other donors' samples. The CDR3 runs from the conserved cysteine through the conserved F or W. D genes are given only for firm matches. Where a row states a size, it is once, few, many or the class of an expanded clone; other rows omit it.

TRBJ1-1,-,TRBV5-1,-,CASSFFGGTEAFF,TGCGCCAGCAGCTTCTTTGGTGGCACTGAAGCTTTCTTT
TRBJ2-7,many,TRBV10-3,-,CAITRQGNSYEQYF,TGTGCCATCACGCGGCAGGGGAACTCCTACGAGCAGTACTTC
TRBJ2-1,few,TRBV7-2,-,CASSLVGADEQFF,TGTGCCAGCAGCTTAGTGGGGGCTGATGAGCAGTTCTTC
TRBJ2-7,few,TRBV12-3/TRBV12-4,TRBD1,CASSVTGAKEQYF,TGTGCCAGCAGTGTGACAGGGGCAAAAGAGCAGTACTTC
TRBJ1-6,many,TRBV7-2,-,CASSRSARGNSPLHF,TGTGCCAGCAGCCGCAGCGCCAGGGGTAATTCACCCCTCCACTTT
TRBJ2-2,-,TRBV20-1,-,CSARDGRRLGTGELFF,TGCAGTGCTAGAGATGGGAGGCGGTTGGGCACCGGGGAGCTGTTTTTT
TRBJ2-7,few,TRBV12-3/TRBV12-4,TRBD1,CASSFYSTGGGYEQYF,TGTGCCAGCAGTTTCTACTCGACAGGGGGCGGGTACGAGCAGTACTTC
TRBJ2-3,many,TRBV4-3,TRBD1,CASSHLLDRPSSTDTQYF,TGCGCCAGCAGCCACCTACTGGACAGGCCCTCTAGCACAGATACGCAGTATTTT
TRBJ2-1,-,TRBV19,-,CASSTQQVVWGNEQFF,TGTGCCAGTAGTACGCAACAGGTTGTGTGGGGCAATGAGCAGTTCTTC
TRBJ2-1,-,TRBV21-1,-,CASSMLAGIGDEQFF,TGTGCCAGCAGCATGCTAGCGGGGATTGGTGATGAGCAGTTCTTC
TRBJ2-5,many,TRBV18,TRBD2,CASSPGAGGQETQYF,TGTGCCAGCTCACCAGGCGCGGGGGGCCAAGAGACCCAGTACTTC
TRBJ2-5,-,TRBV6-1,-,CASRWTQETQYF,TGTGCCAGCAGGTGGACCCAAGAGACCCAGTACTTC
TRBJ2-7,many,TRBV20-1,-,CSASGTYSYEQYF,TGCAGTGCTAGCGGGACATATTCCTACGAGCAGTACTTC
TRBJ1-1,few,TRBV11-3,TRBD1,CASSLTQQGAEAFF,TGTGCCAGCAGCTTAACCCAACAGGGGGCCGAAGCTTTCTTT
TRBJ1-1,many,TRBV27,-,CASQQSHGWTEAFF,TGTGCCAGCCAGCAGTCCCACGGGTGGACTGAAGCTTTCTTT
TRBJ1-3,-,TRBV7-2,-,CASSLVLSENAIYF,TGTGCCAGCAGCTTAGTGTTATCTGAAAACGCCATATATTTT
TRBJ1-2,-,TRBV30,-,CAWSGTLTEYGYTF,TGTGCCTGGAGTGGGACCCTCACCGAGTATGGCTACACCTTC
TRBJ1-3,few,TRBV12-3/TRBV12-4,TRBD1,CASSTDRGFSGNTIYF,TGTGCCAGCAGTACTGACAGGGGCTTTTCTGGAAACACCATATATTTT
TRBJ2-3,many,TRBV20-1,-,CSARDRTPPYTQYF,TGCAGTGCTAGAGATAGGACTCCCCCGTATACGCAGTATTTT
TRBJ2-7,-,TRBV6-2/TRBV6-3,-,CASTPGRNYEQYF,TGTGCCAGCACCCCCGGACGGAACTACGAGCAGTACTTC
TRBJ1-5,-,TRBV4-1,-,CASSHLPGVEDQPQHF,TGCGCCAGCAGCCATTTACCGGGAGTTGAGGATCAGCCCCAGCATTTT
TRBJ2-3,-,TRBV10-3,-,CAIRRGPTGGTDTQYF,TGTGCCATCAGGCGGGGGCCTACGGGGGGCACAGATACGCAGTATTTT
TRBJ2-1,many,TRBV2,TRBD2,CASSELVDSGSSYNEQFF,TGTGCCAGCAGTGAATTGGTGGATAGCGGGAGCTCCTACAATGAGCAGTTCTTC
TRBJ1-6,few,TRBV20-1,-,CSAREDTHSPLHF,TGCAGTGCTAGAGAGGACACACATTCACCCCTCCACTTT
TRBJ2-6,many,TRBV6-6,TRBD1,CASSNRDRGPGANVLTF,TGTGCCAGCAGCAACCGGGACAGGGGGCCTGGGGCCAACGTCCTGACTTTC
TRBJ1-2,many,TRBV10-2,-,CASRADFYGYTF,TGCGCCAGCAGGGCAGATTTCTATGGCTACACCTTC
TRBJ2-6,few,TRBV12-3/TRBV12-4,-,CASRPGVSGANVLTF,TGTGCCAGCAGGCCAGGGGTTTCTGGGGCCAACGTCCTGACTTTC
TRBJ1-5,many,TRBV4-3,-,CASSQDMGSNQPQHF,TGCGCCAGCAGCCAAGATATGGGAAGCAATCAGCCCCAGCATTTT
TRBJ1-5,few,TRBV6-2/TRBV6-3,TRBD1,CASSSGGSNQPQHF,TGTGCCAGCAGTTCAGGGGGGAGCAATCAGCCCCAGCATTTT
TRBJ2-5,many,TRBV7-2,-,CASSLRVKETQYF,TGTGCCAGCAGCTTGCGGGTCAAAGAGACCCAGTACTTC
TRBJ2-7,few,TRBV21-1,-,CARAFDRPSLRKYF,TGTGCCAGAGCTTTCGACAGACCATCCCTACGCAAGTACTTC
TRBJ1-2,-,TRBV12-3/TRBV12-4,-,CASSSRGRNDYGYTF,TGTGCCAGCAGTTCCCGGGGGCGGAATGACTATGGCTACACCTTC